This T cell receptor (beta chain) came from a study of T cell repertoires in cytomegalovirus infection. This CDR3 region has 14 residues. Germline CDR1 reads MNHNY; CDR2 reads SVGAGI (reference sequence). Comment on this clonotype: Its antigen is still unknown. A read error may account for a junction end that differs from germline.

TCRdb itself ran the reads through MiXCR, one entry per CDR3 protein. Here the sample spans around 100,000 distinct CDR3 sequences, less than 25% being singletons. Study-level findings and limits: HLA-C-restricted CMV clonotypes gave the most frequent clonotype in two of eight donors.

Sequenced: CD8+ T cells from PBMCs. The chain uses TRBV6-6 and TRBJ1-2, with no clear D. The receptor was isolated from a human donor in good health (CMV status not recorded). Some clones in this sample may be carry-over from other donors' samples. The CDR3 region is CASSYSPDNNGYTF. CDR3 sequence (DNA): TGTGCCAGCAGTTACTCCCCAGATAACAATGGCTACACCTTC.